This entry is about one T cell receptor beta chain. In the authors' methods: Using reference gene primer amplification, nucleated cell counts were estimated. Sequencing used immunoSEQ multiplex PCR; TCRdb keeps in-frame clones, though not all of them. The V and J calls and clone size were taken over from that table, and D and trimming were inferred from the DNA. The sample shows about 62,000 clones, around 79% of them seen only once. These data come from a study of blood T cell repertoires in COVID-19. Turning to the study itself: Donors in the United States, Italy and Spain gave samples during acute or convalescent COVID-19. PBMCs, B-cell-depleted T cells, or T cells were the source of the cDNA or gDNA that made up the material.

This TCR came from a man in his sixties with acute or convalescent COVID-19. What was sequenced was peripheral blood.

The CDR3 bases are TGTGCCATCAGCGACAGGGGGCTGGGGGCCAACGTCCTGACTTTC. Its protein is CAISDRGLGANVLTF. V and J are TRBV10-3 and TRBJ2-6, with 10 positions matching TRBD1. CDR3 size: 15 residues. V dropped 6 bases and J dropped 4; count of bases not matched to a gene: 3. The germline gives CDR1 ENHRY, CDR2 SYGVKD.